This T cell receptor beta chain was identified during a study of blood T cells in healthy people across ages. A sample-barcoded 5' primer and a J-beta primer mix were used in a second PCR of roughly 6 to 11 cycles. MiXCR, run by TCRdb on the 5' RACE reads, gives a single entry per CDR3 protein. The repertoire consists of 1.5 million to 2 million distinct CDR3 sequences, with around 48% occurring once and the leading ten covering approximately 2.1%. This clonotype came up once. Its target is not known. Study-wide points: Investigators treated diversity estimates from one million T cells as underestimates.

Losses at the gene ends were 1 base for V and 4 bases for J; bases not matched to a gene: 6. Germline V gene lookup returns CDR1 SEHNR and CDR2 FQNEAQ (reference sequence). This CDR3 comprises 16 residues. The receptor was derived from a woman aged 40 to 50 in good health. The sample consisted of blood. The genes are TRBV7-9 and TRBJ2-5, with TRBD2 identical over 10 bases. The CDR3 DNA reads TGTGCCAGCAGCTTAGGTTTTGGGACTAGCGCAGAGACCCAGTACTTC. It translates to CASSLGFGTSAETQYF. Looking up the rest from reference TRBV7-9 and TRBJ2-5 gives the full variable domain: DTGVSQNPRHKITKRGQNVTFRCDPISEHNRLYWYRQTLGQGPEFLTYFQNEAQLEKSRLLSDRFSAERPKGSFSTLEIQRTEQGDSAMYLCASSLGFGTSAETQYFGPGTRLLVL.